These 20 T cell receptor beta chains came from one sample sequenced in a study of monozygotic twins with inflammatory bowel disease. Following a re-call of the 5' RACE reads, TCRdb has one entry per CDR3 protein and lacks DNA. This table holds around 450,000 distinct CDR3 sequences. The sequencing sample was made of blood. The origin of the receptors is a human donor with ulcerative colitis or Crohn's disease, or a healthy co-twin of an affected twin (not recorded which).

This CDR3 reads CASSLTPGQTIYTF. The J gene is TRBJ1-2, the V gene TRBV7-3; the D call from TCRdb, TRBD1, cannot be confirmed without DNA. The germline V gene encodes CDR1 SGHTA and CDR2 FQGTGA. The CDR3 totals 14 residues.

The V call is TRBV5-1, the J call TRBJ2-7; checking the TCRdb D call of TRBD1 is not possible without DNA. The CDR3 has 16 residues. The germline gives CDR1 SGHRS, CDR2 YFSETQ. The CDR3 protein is CASSPGGIGQADEQYF.

CDR3 residues: CASSQDSRSYGYTF. The gene calls are TRBV4-2 and TRBJ1-2. Per germline, CDR1 LGHNA and CDR2 YNFKEQ. This CDR3 comprises 14 residues.

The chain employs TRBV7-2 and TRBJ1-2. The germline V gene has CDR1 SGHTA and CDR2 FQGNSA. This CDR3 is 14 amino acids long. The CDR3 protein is CASSLEETNYGYTF.

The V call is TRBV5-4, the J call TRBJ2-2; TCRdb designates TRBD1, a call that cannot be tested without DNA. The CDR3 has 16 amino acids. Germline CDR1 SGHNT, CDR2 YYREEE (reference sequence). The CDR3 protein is CASSLGGRSGTGELFF. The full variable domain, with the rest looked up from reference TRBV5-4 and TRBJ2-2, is ETGVTQSPTHLIKTRGQQVTLRCSSQSGHNTVSWYQQALGQGPQFIFQYYREEENGRGNFPPRFSGLQFPNYSSELNVNALELDDSALYLCASSLGGRSGTGELFFGEGSRLTVL.

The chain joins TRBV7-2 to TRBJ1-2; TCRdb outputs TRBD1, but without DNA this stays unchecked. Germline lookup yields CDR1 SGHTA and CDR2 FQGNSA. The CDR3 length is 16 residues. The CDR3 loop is CASSSRQGALNYGYTF.

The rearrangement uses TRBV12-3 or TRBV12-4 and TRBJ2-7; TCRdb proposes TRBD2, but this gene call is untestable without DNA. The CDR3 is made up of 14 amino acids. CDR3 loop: CASSLTSLLYEQYF.

CDR3 protein: CASSGRTSGGELFF. The chain is built from TRBV5-1 and TRBJ2-2; the TCRdb call, TRBD2, lacks DNA for checking. CDR1 and CDR2 (germline): SGHRS, YFSETQ. This CDR3 is built from 14 residues. Filled out from reference TRBV5-1 and TRBJ2-2, the complete variable domain reads KAGVTQTPRYLIKTRGQQVTLSCSPISGHRSVSWYQQTPGQGLQFLFEYFSETQRNKGNFPGRFSGRQFSNSRSEMNVSTLELGDSALYLCASSGRTSGGELFFGEGSRLTVL.

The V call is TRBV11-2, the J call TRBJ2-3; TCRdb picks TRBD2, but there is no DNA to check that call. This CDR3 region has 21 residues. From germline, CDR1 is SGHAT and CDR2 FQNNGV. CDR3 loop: CASSYLAGGPKKVTSTDTQYF.

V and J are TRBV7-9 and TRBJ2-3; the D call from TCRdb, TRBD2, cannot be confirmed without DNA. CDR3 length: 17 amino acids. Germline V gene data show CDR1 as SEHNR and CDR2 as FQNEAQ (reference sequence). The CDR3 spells CASSLLAGGPGTDTQYF.

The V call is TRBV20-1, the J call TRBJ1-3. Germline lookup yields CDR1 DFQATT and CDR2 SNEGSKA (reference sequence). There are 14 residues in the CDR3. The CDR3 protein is CSASDRMSGNTIYF.

The CDR3 is CASSFRAGVKAFF. The chain links TRBV7-2 to TRBJ1-1. The CDR3 sequence is 13 residues long. The germline V gene has CDR1 SGHTA and CDR2 FQGNSA. The variable domain in full, with the rest retrieved from reference TRBV7-2 and TRBJ1-1, is GAGVSQSPSNKVTEKGKDVELRCDPISGHTALYWYRQSLGQGLEFLIYFQGNSAPDKSGLPSDRFSAERTGGSVSTLTIQRTQQEDSAVYLCASSFRAGVKAFFGQGTRLTVV.

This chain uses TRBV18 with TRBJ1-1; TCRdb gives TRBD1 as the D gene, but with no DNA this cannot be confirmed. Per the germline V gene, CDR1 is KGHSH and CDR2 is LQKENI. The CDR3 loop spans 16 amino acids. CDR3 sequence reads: CASSTGQGNVGTEAFF. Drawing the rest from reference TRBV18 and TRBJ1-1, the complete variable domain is NAGVMQNPRHLVRRRGQEARLRCSPMKGHSHVYWYRQLPEEGLKFMVYLQKENIIDESGMPKERFSAEFPKEGPSILRIQQVVRGDSAAYFCASSTGQGNVGTEAFFGQGTRLTVV.

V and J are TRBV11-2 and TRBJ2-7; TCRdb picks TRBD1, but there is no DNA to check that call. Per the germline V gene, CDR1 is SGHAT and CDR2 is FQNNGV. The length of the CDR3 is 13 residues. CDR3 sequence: CASSLGQMGEQYF.

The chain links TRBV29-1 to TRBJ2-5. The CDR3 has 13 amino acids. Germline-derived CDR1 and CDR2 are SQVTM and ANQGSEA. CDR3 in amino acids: CSGAFEWQETQYF.

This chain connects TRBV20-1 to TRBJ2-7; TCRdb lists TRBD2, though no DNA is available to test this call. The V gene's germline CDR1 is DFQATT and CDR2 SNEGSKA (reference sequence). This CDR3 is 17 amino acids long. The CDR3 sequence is CSLRAGTSGKGSYEQYF.

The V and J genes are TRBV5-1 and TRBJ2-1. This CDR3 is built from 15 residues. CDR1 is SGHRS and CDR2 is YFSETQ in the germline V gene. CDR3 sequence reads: CASSLVGGTYNEQFF.

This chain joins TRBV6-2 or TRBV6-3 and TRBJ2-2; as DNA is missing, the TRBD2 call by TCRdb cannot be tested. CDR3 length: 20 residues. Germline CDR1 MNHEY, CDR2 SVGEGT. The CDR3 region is CASIPRPSSLRLKNTGELFF.

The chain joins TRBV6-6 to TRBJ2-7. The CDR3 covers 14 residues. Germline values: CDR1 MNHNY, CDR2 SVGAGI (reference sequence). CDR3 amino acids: CASSSRLSRYEQYF.

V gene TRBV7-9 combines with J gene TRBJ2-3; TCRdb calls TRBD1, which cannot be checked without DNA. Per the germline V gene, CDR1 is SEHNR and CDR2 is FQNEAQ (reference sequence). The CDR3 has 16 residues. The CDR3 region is CASSVWTGASTDTQYF.